What follows are 17 T cell receptor beta chains derived from one specimen sequenced in a study of T cell responses to AZD1222 COVID-19 vaccine. Assay used: immunoSEQ multiplex PCR; TCRdb lists only in-frame clones, some missing. The table records 150,000 or so clones, around 92% of them present only once. The material was peripheral blood, obtained 28 days after the second AZD1222 dose. The receptors originated from an adult who received the AZD1222 COVID-19 vaccine.

The V and J genes are TRBV5-1 and TRBJ2-1, with TRBD2 matching 8 bases. Germline assignment: CDR1 SGHRS and CDR2 YFSETQ. Trimming took 1 base from V and 8 from J; bases not matched to a gene: 8. This CDR3 is 15 amino acids long. The CDR3 coding sequence is TGCGCCAGCAGCTTGCCTACTAGCGGTAACGATGAGCAGTTCTTC. Amino acids: CASSLPTSGNDEQFF.

The chain links TRBV9 to TRBJ2-3; D is possibly TRBD2 (6 bases). Germline V gives CDR1 SGDLS, CDR2 YYNGEE. CDR3 length: 16 residues. V was clipped by 4 bases and J by 2 bases, with 17 bases between them. CDR3 coding DNA: TGTGCCAGCAGCACCCTGGCGGGACCTTTCACAGATACGCAGTATTTT. Translation gives CASSTLAGPFTDTQYF.

This clone was seen once. The chain combines TRBV6-5 with TRBJ2-7; tentative D call: TRBD1 (5 bases). The V end was cut by 8 bases, the J end by 3 bases, with 14 bases between. Per germline, CDR1 MNHEY and CDR2 SVGAGI. The CDR3 has 13 residues. CDR3 residues: CASHGQRVYEQYF. CDR3 bases: TGTGCCAGCCATGGACAAAGGGTCTACGAGCAGTACTTC.

This chain connects TRBV7-2 to TRBJ1-5; maybe TRBD1 (6 bases). The germline CDR1 and CDR2 sequences are SGHTA and FQGNSA. V was cut by 1 base and J by 3 bases, with 13 bases left in between. The CDR3 contains 16 residues. The CDR3 loop reads CASSLEWQGNNQPQHF. The CDR3 region has the DNA TGTGCCAGCAGCTTAGAGTGGCAGGGGAACAATCAGCCCCAGCATTTT.

The V and J genes are TRBV29-1 and TRBJ1-1, with D unresolved. Germline V gene lookup returns CDR1 SQVTM and CDR2 ANQGSEA. Trimming took 8 bases from V and 1 from J, leaving 8 bases between them. CDR3 length equals 11 residues. CDR3 sequence reads: CSMGRNTEAFF. The CDR3 DNA reads TGCAGCATGGGGAGGAACACTGAAGCTTTCTTT.

The CDR3 coding sequence is TGTGCCATCAGTGGGGGGACGGCGTCTCCAGGGTATGGCTACACCTTC. Protein: CAISGGTASPGYGYTF. The chain is built from TRBV10-3 and TRBJ1-2; the D gene is possibly TRBD1 (5 bases). The germline CDR1 and CDR2 sequences are ENHRY and SYGVKD. The V end was cut by 4 bases, the J end by 5 bases, with 20 bases between. This CDR3 is built from 16 residues.

The rearrangement joins TRBV19 to TRBJ1-2; D is perhaps TRBD1 (5 bases). Germline CDR1 and CDR2: LNHDA and SQIVND (reference sequence). This CDR3 region has 14 residues. Trimming left V 6 bases short and J 4 bases short, with 15 bases between. CDR3 nucleotide sequence: TGTGCCAGTAGACCGCGGGGCGAGGGCTATGGCTACACCTTC. Translating gives CASRPRGEGYGYTF. The full variable domain, its missing parts supplied by reference TRBV19 and TRBJ1-2, is DGGITQSPKYLFRKEGQNVTLSCEQNLNHDAMYWYRQDPGQGLRLIYYSQIVNDFQKGDIAEGYSVSREKKESFPLTVTSAQKNPTAFYLCASRPRGEGYGYTFGSGTRLTVV.

The rearrangement uses TRBV6-5 and TRBJ1-2; TRBD1 might be the D (6 bases). The CDR3 sequence is 14 residues long. V was cut by 5 bases and J by 7 bases, with 17 bases left in between. Germline CDR1 reads MNHEY; CDR2 reads SVGAGI. The CDR3 DNA sequence: TGTGCCAGCAGTCAGGAATTTACAGGGACTGGCTACACCTTC. Translated, it gives CASSQEFTGTGYTF.

The chain is built from TRBV4-1 and TRBJ2-5; TRBD2 aligns across 13 bases. CDR1 MGHRA and CDR2 YSYEKL come from the germline V gene. The junction had 12 bases not matched to a gene; V was cut back by 4 bases and J by 4 bases. This CDR3 is 18 amino acids long. The CDR3 here is CASSPLMRLAGGRETQYF. For the CDR3, the DNA is TGCGCCAGCAGCCCTCTGATGAGACTAGCGGGAGGACGAGAGACCCAGTACTTC.

The rearrangement uses TRBV11-2 and TRBJ1-6; no firm D call. The CDR3 sequence is 16 residues long. Germline V gene data show CDR1 as SGHAT and CDR2 as FQNNGV. V lost 2 bases to trimming and J lost 6 bases, with 14 bases between them. Here the CDR3 DNA reads TGTGCCAGCAGCTTACGCGGGTCTGTCGGTAATTCACCCCTCCACTTT. It is translated as CASSLRGSVGNSPLHF.

This sequence joins TRBV30 and TRBJ2-2, with TRBD2 matching over 14 bases. V dropped 2 bases and J dropped 7; count of bases not matched to a gene: 6. The CDR3 runs to 16 residues. Germline CDR1 is GTSNPN and CDR2 is SVGIG (reference sequence). The CDR3 region has the DNA TGTGCCTGGAGTCTGGGACTAGCGGGAGTGATCGGGGAGCTGTTTTTT. Its translation: CAWSLGLAGVIGELFF.

The gene calls are TRBV6-5 and TRBJ1-5; D is uncertain. Germline CDR1 MNHEY, CDR2 SVGAGI. The V and J ends lost 2 bases and 4 bases respectively, with 6 bases between them. This CDR3 is 13 amino acids long. The CDR3 DNA sequence: TGTGCCAGCAGTTACCGGCCGAATCAGCCCCAGCATTTT. Translated: CASSYRPNQPQHF.

The chain has TRBV12-3 or TRBV12-4 and TRBJ2-7, with a weak D call TRBD1 (6 bases). The CDR3 contains 13 residues. V was shortened by 2 bases and J by 6 bases, with 11 bases between the two germline ends. CDR3 residues: CASSLPGAREQYF. The CDR3 DNA is TGTGCCAGCAGTTTACCAGGGGCCCGCGAGCAGTACTTC.

The rearrangement uses TRBV3-1 (or the pseudogene TRBV3-2) and TRBJ1-2, with D possibly matching TRBD1 (5 bases). The CDR3 is made up of 14 amino acids. Germline V CDR1 and CDR2: LGHDT, YNNKEL (reference sequence). The V end lost 0 bases, the J end lost 8 bases, and 13 bases lay between the germline ends. The CDR3 DNA reads as TGTGCCAGCAGCCAAGATTGGCAGGGAAGGGGCTACACCTTC. Translating gives CASSQDWQGRGYTF.

The rearrangement links TRBV2 to TRBJ1-4; no clear D. The V and J ends lost 0 bases and 4 bases respectively, with 12 bases between them. Germline V gene data show CDR1 as SNHLY and CDR2 as FYNNEI. The length of the CDR3 is 16 residues. In DNA form, the CDR3 reads TGTGCCAGCAGTGAAGCCGGTAGGAGATATAATGAAAAACTGTTTTTT. It translates to CASSEAGRRYNEKLFF.

The chain recombines TRBV6-6 with TRBJ1-5; tentative D call: TRBD1 (5 bases). The CDR3 has 12 residues. V lost 8 bases to trimming and J lost 2 bases, with 7 bases between them. From germline, CDR1 is MNHNY and CDR2 SVGAGI (reference sequence). Here the CDR3 DNA reads TGTGCCAGCCGGGGCGGCAATCAGCCCCAGCATTTT. Translation gives CASRGGNQPQHF.

The chain joins TRBV29-1 to TRBJ2-7; possible D gene TRBD1, 6 bases. The ends were cut back, 1 base at V and 3 bases at J, with 10 bases in the middle. The germline V gene encodes CDR1 SQVTM and CDR2 ANQGSEA. The CDR3 is made up of 13 amino acids. CDR3 DNA sequence: TGCAGCGTTGAAGGCAGGGGTCACTACGAGCAGTACTTC. Its translation is CSVEGRGHYEQYF.